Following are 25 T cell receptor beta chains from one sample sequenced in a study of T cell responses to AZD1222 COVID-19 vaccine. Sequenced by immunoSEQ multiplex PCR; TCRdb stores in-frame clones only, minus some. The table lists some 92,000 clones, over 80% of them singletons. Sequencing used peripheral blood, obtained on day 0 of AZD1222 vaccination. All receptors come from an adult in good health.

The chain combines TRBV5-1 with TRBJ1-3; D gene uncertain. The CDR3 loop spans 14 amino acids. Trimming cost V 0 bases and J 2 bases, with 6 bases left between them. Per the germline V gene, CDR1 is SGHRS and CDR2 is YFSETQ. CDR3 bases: TGCGCCAGCAGCTTGGGGGTGCCTGGAAACACCATATATTTT. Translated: CASSLGVPGNTIYF. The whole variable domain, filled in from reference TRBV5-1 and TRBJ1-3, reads KAGVTQTPRYLIKTRGQQVTLSCSPISGHRSVSWYQQTPGQGLQFLFEYFSETQRNKGNFPGRFSGRQFSNSRSEMNVSTLELGDSALYLCASSLGVPGNTIYFGEGSWLTVV.

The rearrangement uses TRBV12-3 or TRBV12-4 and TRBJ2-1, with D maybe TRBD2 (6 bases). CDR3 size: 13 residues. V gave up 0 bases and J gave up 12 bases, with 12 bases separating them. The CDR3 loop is CASSLALGTGQFF. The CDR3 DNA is TGTGCCAGCAGTTTAGCTTTAGGGACTGGGCAGTTCTTC.

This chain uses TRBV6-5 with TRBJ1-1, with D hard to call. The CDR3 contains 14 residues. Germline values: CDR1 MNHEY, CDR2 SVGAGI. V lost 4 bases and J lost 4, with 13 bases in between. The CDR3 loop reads CASSSRVTGTEAFF. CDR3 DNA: TGTGCCAGCAGTTCCCGGGTCACGGGCACTGAAGCTTTCTTT.

CDR3 sequence reads: CASSPRGGVEETQYF. DNA of the CDR3: TGTGCCAGCTCACCACGGGGCGGGGTAGAAGAGACCCAGTACTTC. The genes are TRBV18 and TRBJ2-5, with D possibly matching TRBD2 (6 bases). Germline values: CDR1 KGHSH, CDR2 LQKENI. The CDR3 totals 15 residues. Trimming shortened V by 1 base and J by 3 bases, and 12 bases separated the two germline ends.

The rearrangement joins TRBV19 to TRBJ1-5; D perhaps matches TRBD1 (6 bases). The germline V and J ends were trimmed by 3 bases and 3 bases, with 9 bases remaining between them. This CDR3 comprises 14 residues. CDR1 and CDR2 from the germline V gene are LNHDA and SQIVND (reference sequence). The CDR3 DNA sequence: TGTGCCAGTAGTATTAACAGGGACAATCAGCCCCAGCATTTT. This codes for CASSINRDNQPQHF.

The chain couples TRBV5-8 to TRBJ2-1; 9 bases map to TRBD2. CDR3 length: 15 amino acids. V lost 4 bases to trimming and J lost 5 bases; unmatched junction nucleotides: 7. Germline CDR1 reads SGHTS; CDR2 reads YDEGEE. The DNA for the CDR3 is TGTGCCAGCAGCCGGGGACTAGCCCTCGACAATGAGCAGTTCTTC. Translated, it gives CASSRGLALDNEQFF.

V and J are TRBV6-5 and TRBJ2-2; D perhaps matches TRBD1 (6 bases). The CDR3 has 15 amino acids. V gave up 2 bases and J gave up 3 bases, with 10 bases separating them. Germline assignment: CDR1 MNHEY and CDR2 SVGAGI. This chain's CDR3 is CASSYITGYTGELFF. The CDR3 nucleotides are TGTGCCAGCAGTTACATTACAGGGTACACCGGGGAGCTGTTTTTT.

The CDR3 sequence: CAISDPGQVAYEQYF. The DNA for the CDR3 is TGTGCCATCAGTGATCCCGGACAGGTCGCCTACGAGCAGTACTTC. This chain connects TRBV10-3 to TRBJ2-7; 7 bases fit TRBD1. The V segment lost 3 bases and the J segment 2 bases; nucleotides outside the gene matches: 7. Per germline, CDR1 ENHRY and CDR2 SYGVKD. The CDR3 contains 15 residues.

The CDR3 DNA follows: TGTGCCAGCAGTTACGGCGGACGCTATGGCTACACCTTC. Its protein is CASSYGGRYGYTF. The V call is TRBV6-5, the J call TRBJ1-2; no clear D. The CDR3 has 13 amino acids. Germline V CDR1 and CDR2: MNHEY, SVGAGI. V shed 2 bases and J shed 4 bases, with 8 bases lying between them.

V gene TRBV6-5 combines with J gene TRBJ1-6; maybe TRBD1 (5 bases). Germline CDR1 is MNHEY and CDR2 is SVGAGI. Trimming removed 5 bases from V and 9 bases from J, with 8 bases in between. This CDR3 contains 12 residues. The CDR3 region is CASSPRGSPLHF. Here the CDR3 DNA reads TGTGCCAGCAGTCCTAGGGGTTCACCCCTCCACTTT.

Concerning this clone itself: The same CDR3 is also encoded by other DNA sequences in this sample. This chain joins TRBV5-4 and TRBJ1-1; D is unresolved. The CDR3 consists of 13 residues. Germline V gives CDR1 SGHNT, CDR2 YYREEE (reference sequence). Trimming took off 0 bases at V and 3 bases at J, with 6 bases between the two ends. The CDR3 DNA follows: TGTGCCAGCAGCTTGGGGAGGGACACTGAAGCTTTCTTT. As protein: CASSLGRDTEAFF.

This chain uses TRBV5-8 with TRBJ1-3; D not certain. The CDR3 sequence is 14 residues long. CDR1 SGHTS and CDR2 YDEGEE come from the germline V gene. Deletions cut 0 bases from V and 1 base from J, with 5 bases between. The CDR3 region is CASSLGFSGNTIYF. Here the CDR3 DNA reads TGTGCCAGCAGCTTGGGTTTTTCTGGAAACACCATATATTTT.

The DNA of the CDR3 is TGTGCCAGCAGTGGGCAAGTCAATCAGCCCCAGCATTTT. Translating gives CASSGQVNQPQHF. The chain employs TRBV12-3 or TRBV12-4 and TRBJ1-5; D is uncertain. V was pared by 5 bases and J by 3 bases, with 8 bases between. This CDR3 has 13 residues.

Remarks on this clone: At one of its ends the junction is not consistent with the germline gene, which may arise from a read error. CDR3 protein: CASTLSGGFSGNTIYF. The CDR3 DNA reads TGTGCCAGCACCTTATCTGGGGGGTTCTCTGGAAACACCATATATTTT. This sequence joins TRBV7-8 and TRBJ1-3; possible D gene TRBD1, 5 bases. The CDR3 is made up of 16 amino acids. CDR1 is SGHVS and CDR2 is FQNEAQ in the germline V gene.

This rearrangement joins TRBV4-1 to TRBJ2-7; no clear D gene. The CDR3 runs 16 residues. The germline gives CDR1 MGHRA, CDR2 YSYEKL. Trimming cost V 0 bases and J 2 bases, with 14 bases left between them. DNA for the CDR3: TGCGCCAGCAGCCAAGATCACGCAGGCCTCCCCTACGAGCAGTACTTC. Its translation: CASSQDHAGLPYEQYF.

The chain's CDR3 is CASSPRVTDYANGGYTF. The CDR3 coding sequence is TGTGCCAGCAGCCCCCGGGTCACAGACTACGCTAATGGAGGCTACACCTTC. The gene calls are TRBV7-2 and TRBJ1-2; the D is unclear. This CDR3 is built from 17 residues. Germline V CDR1 and CDR2: SGHTA, FQGNSA. V was trimmed by 5 bases and J by 8 bases, leaving 27 bases between them.

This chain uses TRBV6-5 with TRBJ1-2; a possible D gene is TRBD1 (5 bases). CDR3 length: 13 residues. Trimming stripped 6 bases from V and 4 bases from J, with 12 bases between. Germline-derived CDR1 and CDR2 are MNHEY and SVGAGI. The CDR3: CASSQAGAYGYTF. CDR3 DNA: TGTGCCAGCAGCCAGGCCGGGGCCTATGGCTACACCTTC.

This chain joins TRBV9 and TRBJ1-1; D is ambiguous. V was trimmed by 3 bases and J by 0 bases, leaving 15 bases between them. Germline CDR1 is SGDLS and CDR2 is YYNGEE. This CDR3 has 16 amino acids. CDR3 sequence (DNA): TGTGCCAGCAGCGCTACTGCCGGGTCCTTGAACACTGAAGCTTTCTTT. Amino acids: CASSATAGSLNTEAFF.

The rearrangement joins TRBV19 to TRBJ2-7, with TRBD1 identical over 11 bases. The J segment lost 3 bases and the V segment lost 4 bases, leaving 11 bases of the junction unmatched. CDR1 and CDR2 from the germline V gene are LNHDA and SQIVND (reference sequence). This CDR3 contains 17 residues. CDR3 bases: TGTGCCAGTAGTAAGTGGACAGGGGGCTTCTTGAACTACGAGCAGTACTTC. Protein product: CASSKWTGGFLNYEQYF.

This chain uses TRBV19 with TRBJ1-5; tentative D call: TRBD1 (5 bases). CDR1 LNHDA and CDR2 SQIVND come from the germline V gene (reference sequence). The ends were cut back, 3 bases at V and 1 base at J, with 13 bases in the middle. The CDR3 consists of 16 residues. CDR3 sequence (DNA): TGTGCCAGTAGTATTCTGGGGGAAGGGAGCAATCAGCCCCAGCATTTT. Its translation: CASSILGEGSNQPQHF.

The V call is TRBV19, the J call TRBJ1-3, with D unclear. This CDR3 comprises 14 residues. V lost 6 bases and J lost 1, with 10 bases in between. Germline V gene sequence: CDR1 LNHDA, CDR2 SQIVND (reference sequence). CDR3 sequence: CASSVRGSGNTIYF. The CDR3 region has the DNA TGTGCCAGTAGCGTCCGGGGTTCTGGAAACACCATATATTTT.

CDR3 sequence reads: CASSLGLYEQYF. CDR3 DNA: TGTGCCAGCAGTTTGGGTCTGTACGAGCAGTACTTC. This rearrangement joins TRBV28 to TRBJ2-7, with D unresolved. V was cut by 3 bases and J by 4 bases, with 7 bases left in between. This CDR3 is 12 amino acids long. Germline values: CDR1 MDHEN, CDR2 SYDVKM.

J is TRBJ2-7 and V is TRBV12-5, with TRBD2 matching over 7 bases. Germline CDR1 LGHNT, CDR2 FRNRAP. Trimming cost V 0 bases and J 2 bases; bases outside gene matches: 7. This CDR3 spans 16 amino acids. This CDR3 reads CASGLVAGQATYEQYF. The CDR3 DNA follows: TGTGCTAGTGGTTTGGTAGCGGGGCAGGCCACCTACGAGCAGTACTTC.

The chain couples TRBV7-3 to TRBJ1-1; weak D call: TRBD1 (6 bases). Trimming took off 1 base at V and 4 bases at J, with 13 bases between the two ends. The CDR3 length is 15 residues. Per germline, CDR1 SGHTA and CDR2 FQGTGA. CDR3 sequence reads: CASSLSQARGTEAFF. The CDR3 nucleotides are TGTGCCAGCAGCTTAAGTCAGGCCAGGGGCACTGAAGCTTTCTTT.

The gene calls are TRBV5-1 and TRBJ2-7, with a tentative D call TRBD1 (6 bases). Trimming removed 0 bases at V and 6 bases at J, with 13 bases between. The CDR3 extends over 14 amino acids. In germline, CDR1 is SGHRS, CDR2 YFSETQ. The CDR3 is CASSLDGRGLEQYF. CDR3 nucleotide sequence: TGCGCCAGCAGCTTGGATGGCAGGGGCCTCGAGCAGTACTTC.